The T cell receptor (beta chain) under discussion was sequenced for a study of cytomegalovirus exposure and HLA in healthy donors. 60 Vbeta and 13 Jbeta primers were used in PCR. Repertoires were generated with immunoSEQ multiplex PCR, while TCRdb's copy carries only in-frame clones and drops some. This table holds about 140,000 clones, around 80% found once. This clone showed up just once. Sequences were obtained from PBMCs. The TCR was taken from a boy aged 2 to 9 in good health and CMV-seronegative.

The CDR3 nucleotides are TGCGCCAGCAGCCAAGAATGGACTCCCAGGATCTATGGCTACACCTTC. It is translated as CASSQEWTPRIYGYTF. The chain recombines TRBV4-1 with TRBJ1-2, with no clear D. Germline CDR1 is MGHRA and CDR2 is YSYEKL. Trimming left V 0 bases short and J 4 bases short, with 15 bases between. This CDR3 has 16 residues.